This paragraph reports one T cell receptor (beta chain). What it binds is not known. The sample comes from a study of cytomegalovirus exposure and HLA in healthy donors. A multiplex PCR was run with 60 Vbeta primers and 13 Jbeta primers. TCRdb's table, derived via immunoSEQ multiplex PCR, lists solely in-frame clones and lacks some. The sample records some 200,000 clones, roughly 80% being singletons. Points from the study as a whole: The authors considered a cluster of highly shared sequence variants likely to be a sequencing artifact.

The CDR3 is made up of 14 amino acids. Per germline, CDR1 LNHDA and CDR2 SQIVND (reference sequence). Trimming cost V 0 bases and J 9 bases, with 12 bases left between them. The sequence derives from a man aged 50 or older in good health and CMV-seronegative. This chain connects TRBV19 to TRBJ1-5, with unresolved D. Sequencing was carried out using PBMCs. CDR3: CASSIERFGLPQHF. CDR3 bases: TGTGCCAGTAGTATAGAGAGGTTTGGCCTGCCCCAGCATTTT.